The present T cell receptor (beta chain) was sequenced within a study of breast tumors, draining lymph nodes, adjacent tissues (dated by TCRdb to 2016 to 2018). About the investigation overall: The study compared TCR beta repertoires across tumor, adjacent nontumor tissue and axillary lymph nodes from breast cancer patients. The study was designed to assess the relationships and possible T-cell exchange between tumor, surrounding tissue and draining lymph node repertoires in human breast cancer.

The trim is 6 bases for V and 5 bases for J, with a gap of 10 bases between the germline ends. Its CDR3 holds 12 amino acids, cysteine through phenylalanine. Solely the CDR3 DNA is kept, with 36 bases framed from the first base. On the study overall, not on this receptor specifically: Tumor and nontumor tissue repertoires were found to be significantly more similar in luminal-like than in basal-like breast cancer. The conclusion that tumor T cells originate in lymph nodes was framed as consistent with a hypothesis rather than directly demonstrated. The data were judged consistent with most tumor T cells deriving from the lymph node and then expanding within tumor tissue. Tumor T-cell repertoires showed less diversity than lymph node repertoires and more diversity than nontumor tissue repertoires, and tumor T-cell repertoires showed preferential V and J gene usage.

In its sample, this clonotype was seen a few times. The specificity of this receptor is unknown. No much larger clonotype is one base removed from it; base qualities were not supplied. Sequencing was performed on an Illumina HiSeq 2000. Multiplex PCR amplification was used to build the TCR beta chain libraries. High-throughput sequencing was used to analyze the amplified TCR beta chain products. TCRdb's own reprocessing of the public reads used fastp at Q25 and MiXCR and kept productive beta chains. Rows matching on CDR3 protein sequence are summarized as one entry with the most common DNA and genes. The sample yields 100,000 to 150,000 distinct CDR3 sequences; 15% to 20% were counted once. The biggest ten clones account for under 4.5% of the sample. The lymph node samples were taken from the axillary draining lymph nodes of breast cancer patients.

Recombination linked TRBV12-3 or TRBV12-4 to TRBJ1-1, with no confident D gene call. The sample consisted of axillary lymph node tissue. This TCR was sampled from a female donor with breast cancer. Some clones in this sample may be carry-over from other donors' samples. CDR3 sequence: CASRRRGTEAFF. The DNA is TGTGCCAGCAGACGTCGGGGAACTGAAGCTTTCTTT.